Listed below are T cell receptor beta chains from one sample, sequenced in a study of T cells after yellow fever vaccination. A single record per CDR3 protein comes from TCRdb applying MiXCR to the 5' RACE reads. The sample lists a few hundred thousand distinct CDR3 sequences, 15% to 20% seen once, with roughly an eighth in the top ten. The source was PBMCs, collected 15 days after the yellow fever booster vaccination. All receptors derive from a young man who received the YFV17D yellow fever vaccine. CDR3s include the opening cysteine and the closing phenylalanine or tryptophan. Fields, in order: clone size, V gene, J gene, D gene, CDR3 protein, CDR3 DNA. A D gene is named only where the DNA matches it firmly. Clone size is given for some rows only: seen once, a few or many times, or a class if the clone is expanded.

clone size: NA
V gene: TRBV7-8
J gene: TRBJ2-3
D gene: TRBD1
CDR3 protein: CASSGQGWDTQYF
CDR3 DNA: TGTGCCAGCAGCGGACAGGGCTGGGATACGCAGTATTTT

clone size: NA
V gene: TRBV11-3
J gene: TRBJ2-3
D gene: NA
CDR3 protein: CASARGGGTDTQYF
CDR3 DNA: TGTGCCAGCGCCAGGGGAGGGGGCACAGATACGCAGTATTTT

clone size: few
V gene: TRBV5-1
J gene: TRBJ2-7
D gene: NA
CDR3 protein: CASSSPLFGLSYEQYF
CDR3 DNA: TGCGCCAGCAGCTCACCTTTGTTCGGACTGTCTTACGAGCAGTACTTC

clone size: many
V gene: TRBV4-3
J gene: TRBJ2-7
D gene: NA
CDR3 protein: CASSQGRGSWRREQYF
CDR3 DNA: TGCGCCAGCAGCCAAGGAAGGGGTAGTTGGAGGCGCGAGCAGTACTTC

clone size: NA
V gene: TRBV20-1
J gene: TRBJ2-7
D gene: NA
CDR3 protein: CSPLEKRSYEQYF
CDR3 DNA: TGCAGTCCGCTAGAGAAGCGCTCGTACGAGCAGTACTTC

clone size: few
V gene: TRBV23-1
J gene: TRBJ2-1
D gene: TRBD2
CDR3 protein: CASIRPSGRASVSYNEQFF
CDR3 DNA: TGCGCCAGCATTCGGCCCAGCGGGAGGGCCTCTGTATCCTACAATGAGCAGTTCTTC

clone size: NA
V gene: TRBV29-1
J gene: TRBJ2-5
D gene: NA
CDR3 protein: CSVVKGPQETQYF
CDR3 DNA: TGCAGCGTTGTTAAGGGCCCCCAAGAGACCCAGTACTTC

clone size: NA
V gene: TRBV19
J gene: TRBJ2-1
D gene: TRBD2
CDR3 protein: CASRFGAAGGHYNEQFF
CDR3 DNA: TGTGCCAGTAGATTTGGCGCGGCGGGAGGACACTACAATGAGCAGTTCTTC

clone size: NA
V gene: TRBV20-1
J gene: TRBJ2-1
D gene: NA
CDR3 protein: CSAPGTSTYNEQFF
CDR3 DNA: TGCAGTGCGCCCGGGACTTCGACCTACAATGAGCAGTTCTTC

clone size: few
V gene: TRBV25-1
J gene: TRBJ2-1
D gene: TRBD2
CDR3 protein: CASSEYRAGGPLQFF
CDR3 DNA: TGTGCCAGCAGTGAATATAGAGCGGGAGGGCCTTTGCAGTTCTTC

clone size: few
V gene: TRBV5-1
J gene: TRBJ2-3
D gene: TRBD2
CDR3 protein: CASSVLAGGSDTQYF
CDR3 DNA: TGCGCCAGCAGCGTATTGGCGGGAGGGTCAGATACGCAGTATTTT

clone size: few
V gene: TRBV7-7
J gene: TRBJ1-1
D gene: NA
CDR3 protein: CASSLQVNTEAFF
CDR3 DNA: TGTGCCAGCAGCTTGCAGGTGAACACTGAAGCTTTCTTT

clone size: NA
V gene: TRBV10-3
J gene: TRBJ2-3
D gene: NA
CDR3 protein: CAISESSVLADPSTDTQYF
CDR3 DNA: TGTGCCATCAGTGAGTCTTCAGTTCTTGCGGATCCTAGCACAGATACGCAGTATTTT

clone size: NA
V gene: TRBV28
J gene: TRBJ2-7
D gene: NA
CDR3 protein: CASSGVALLNEQYF
CDR3 DNA: TGTGCCAGCAGTGGAGTTGCACTACTTAACGAGCAGTACTTC

clone size: NA
V gene: TRBV7-2
J gene: TRBJ1-5
D gene: NA
CDR3 protein: CASSSRVGGQGNQPQHF
CDR3 DNA: TGTGCCAGCAGCTCCAGGGTGGGGGGGCAAGGCAATCAGCCCCAGCATTTT

clone size: NA
V gene: TRBV7-6
J gene: TRBJ2-3
D gene: TRBD2
CDR3 protein: CASSSQWTETSGSTDTQYF
CDR3 DNA: TGTGCCAGCAGCTCCCAATGGACCGAGACTAGCGGGAGCACAGATACGCAGTATTTT

clone size: NA
V gene: TRBV25-1
J gene: TRBJ1-4
D gene: TRBD1
CDR3 protein: CASSEWWTGDGEKLFF
CDR3 DNA: TGTGCCAGCAGTGAATGGTGGACAGGGGATGGGGAAAAACTGTTTTTT

clone size: few
V gene: TRBV15
J gene: TRBJ2-7
D gene: NA
CDR3 protein: CATSRDGTYEQYF
CDR3 DNA: TGTGCCACCAGTCGGGACGGGACCTACGAGCAGTACTTC

clone size: NA
V gene: TRBV4-3
J gene: TRBJ2-3
D gene: NA
CDR3 protein: CASSQGLLPDTQYF
CDR3 DNA: TGCGCCAGCAGCCAGGGACTTCTGCCAGATACGCAGTATTTT

clone size: NA
V gene: TRBV28
J gene: TRBJ2-5
D gene: NA
CDR3 protein: CASSQTGWRETQYF
CDR3 DNA: TGTGCCAGCAGCCAAACAGGGTGGCGGGAGACCCAGTACTTC

clone size: NA
V gene: TRBV12-3/TRBV12-4
J gene: TRBJ2-7
D gene: TRBD1
CDR3 protein: CASRSTGDGGEQYF
CDR3 DNA: TGTGCCAGCAGATCGACAGGGGATGGCGGCGAGCAGTACTTC

clone size: NA
V gene: TRBV19
J gene: TRBJ2-2
D gene: TRBD1
CDR3 protein: CASRPGQGWRELFF
CDR3 DNA: TGTGCCAGTAGGCCGGGACAGGGTTGGCGGGAGCTGTTTTTT

clone size: NA
V gene: TRBV2
J gene: TRBJ1-1
D gene: TRBD1
CDR3 protein: CASRSTGLIEAFF
CDR3 DNA: TGTGCCAGCCGATCGACAGGGCTAATTGAAGCTTTCTTT